These T cell receptor beta chains were read from a single sample in a study of Tregs in tolerant kidney transplant recipients. TCRdb's table, derived via immunoSEQ multiplex PCR, lists solely in-frame clones and lacks some. The data show approximately 260,000 clones, around 82% seen once. Sequences were obtained from CD4+ T cells from blood. These receptors came from a human donor in good health. Both conserved end residues are part of each CDR3. The D gene is left open where the match is weak.

D,V,CDR3
NA,TRBV5-4,CASSLGVSDGYTF
NA,TRBV6-5,CASSRTENSPLHF
TRBD1,TRBV14,CASSPWGQAQETQYF
TRBD2,TRBV6-1,CASSAVGVAGGEQYF
NA,TRBV4-2,CASSQDLGGYYGYTF
TRBD2,TRBV5-1,CASSLQRGARETQYF
NA,TRBV5-1,CASSKKTQGGEAFF
NA,TRBV5-1,CASSAGTVSYEQYF
TRBD1,TRBV15,CAASKGQGVYSGNTIYF
TRBD1,TRBV5-1,CASSLLGQLKNIQYF
TRBD1,TRBV5-1,CASSFGTGDGYTF
NA,TRBV25-1,CASSRGGDNTEAFF
TRBD2,TRBV19,CASSIGSGSRGETQYF
NA,TRBV7-9,CASSLVGRGGYTF
TRBD1,TRBV5-1,CASSLDGDSYNEQFF
NA,TRBV7-2,CASSLSHATQYF
NA,TRBV18,CASSPRADYYGYTF
TRBD1,TRBV4-2,CASSQGQGANTGELFF
TRBD1,TRBV6-5,CASVSGTGLMYGYTF
TRBD2,TRBV15,CATVGGGAAETQYF